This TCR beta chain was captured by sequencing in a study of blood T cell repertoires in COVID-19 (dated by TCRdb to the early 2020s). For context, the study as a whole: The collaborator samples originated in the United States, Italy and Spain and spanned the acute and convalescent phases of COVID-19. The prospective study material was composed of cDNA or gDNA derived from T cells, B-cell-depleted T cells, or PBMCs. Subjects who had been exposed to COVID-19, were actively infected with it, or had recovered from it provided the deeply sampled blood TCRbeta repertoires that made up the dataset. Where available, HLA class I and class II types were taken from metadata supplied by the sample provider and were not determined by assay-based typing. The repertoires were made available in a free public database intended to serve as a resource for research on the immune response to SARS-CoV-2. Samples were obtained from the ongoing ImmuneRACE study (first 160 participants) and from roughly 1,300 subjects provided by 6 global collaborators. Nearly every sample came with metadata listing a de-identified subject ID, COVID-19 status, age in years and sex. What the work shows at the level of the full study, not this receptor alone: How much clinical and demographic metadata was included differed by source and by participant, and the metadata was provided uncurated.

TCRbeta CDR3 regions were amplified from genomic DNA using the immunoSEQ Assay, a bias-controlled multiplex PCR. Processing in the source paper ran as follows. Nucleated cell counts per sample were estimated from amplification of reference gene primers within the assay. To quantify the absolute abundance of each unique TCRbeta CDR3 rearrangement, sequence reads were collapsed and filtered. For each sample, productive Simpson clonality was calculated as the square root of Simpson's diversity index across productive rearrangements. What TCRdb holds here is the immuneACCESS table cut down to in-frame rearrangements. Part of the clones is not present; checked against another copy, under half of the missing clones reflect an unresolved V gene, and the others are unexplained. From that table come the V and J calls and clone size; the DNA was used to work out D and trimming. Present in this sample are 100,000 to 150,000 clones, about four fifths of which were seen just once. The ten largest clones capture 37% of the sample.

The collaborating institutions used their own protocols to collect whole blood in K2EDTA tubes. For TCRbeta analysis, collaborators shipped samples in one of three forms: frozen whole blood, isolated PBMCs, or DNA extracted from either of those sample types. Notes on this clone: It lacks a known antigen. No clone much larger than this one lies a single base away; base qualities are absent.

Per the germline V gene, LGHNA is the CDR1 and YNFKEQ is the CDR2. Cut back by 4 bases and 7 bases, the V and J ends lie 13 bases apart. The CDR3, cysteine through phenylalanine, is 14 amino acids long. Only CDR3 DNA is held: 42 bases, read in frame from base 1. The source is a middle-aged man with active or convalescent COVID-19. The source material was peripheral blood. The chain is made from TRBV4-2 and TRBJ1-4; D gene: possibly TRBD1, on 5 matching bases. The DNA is TGTGCCAGCAGCCCCGGGGGGACCGTTGAAAAACTGTTTTTT. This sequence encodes CASSPGGTVEKLFF.